This is a list of T cell receptor beta chains from one sample in a study of human T cells and chemical hapten exposure. TCRdb re-called the RACE reads through MiXCR, storing one row per CDR3 protein. The sample has roughly 160,000 distinct CDR3 sequences; approximately 15% are singletons. The input for sequencing was whole blood, taken in connection with sensitization to the hapten diphenylcyclopropenone (DPC). These receptor sequences come from a woman younger than 45 with alopecia areata. Some clones in this sample may be carry-over from other donors' samples. Both conserved end residues are part of each CDR3. Each record gives: CDR3 protein, CDR3 DNA, V gene, D gene, clone size, J gene. The D gene is left open where the match is weak. Some rows have no size entry. The others give once, few or many, or a class for an expanded clone.

cdr3_aa: CASSIGGAKTGLVGGYTF
cdr3_nt: TGTGCCAGCAGCATAGGAGGGGCCAAGACAGGGTTGGTCGGTGGCTACACCTTC
v_call: TRBV7-2
d_call: TRBD1
clone_size: -
j_call: TRBJ1-2

cdr3_aa: CASSQGGGTNQPQHF
cdr3_nt: TGTGCCAGCAGCCAGGGGGGCGGAACCAATCAGCCCCAGCATTTT
v_call: TRBV7-9
d_call: TRBD1
clone_size: few
j_call: TRBJ1-5

cdr3_aa: CASSPGLAGYNEQFF
cdr3_nt: TGTGCCAGCAGCCCCGGACTAGCGGGCTACAATGAGCAGTTCTTC
v_call: TRBV18
d_call: TRBD2
clone_size: many
j_call: TRBJ2-1

cdr3_aa: CASSYQSTDTQYF
cdr3_nt: TGTGCCAGCAGTTACCAGAGCACAGATACGCAGTATTTT
v_call: TRBV6-2/TRBV6-3
d_call: -
clone_size: few
j_call: TRBJ2-3

cdr3_aa: CASSPGTLNSPLHF
cdr3_nt: TGTGCCAGCAGCCCCGGGACACTAAATTCACCCCTCCACTTT
v_call: TRBV7-2
d_call: -
clone_size: few
j_call: TRBJ1-6

cdr3_aa: CASSSQTGLTNTEAFF
cdr3_nt: TGTGCCAGCAGTTCTCAGACAGGGCTAACTAACACTGAAGCTTTCTTT
v_call: TRBV6-6
d_call: TRBD1
clone_size: few
j_call: TRBJ1-1

cdr3_aa: CASGPSGARSTDTQYF
cdr3_nt: TGTGCTAGTGGTCCCTCAGGAGCGAGGAGCACAGATACGCAGTATTTT
v_call: TRBV12-5
d_call: -
clone_size: few
j_call: TRBJ2-3

cdr3_aa: CSARQGAGDTQYF
cdr3_nt: TGCAGCGCCAGACAGGGGGCCGGAGATACGCAGTATTTT
v_call: TRBV29-1
d_call: TRBD1
clone_size: once
j_call: TRBJ2-3

cdr3_aa: CASSPPGQGSTGELFF
cdr3_nt: TGTGCCAGCTCACCACCAGGACAGGGTAGCACCGGGGAGCTGTTTTTT
v_call: TRBV18
d_call: TRBD1
clone_size: few
j_call: TRBJ2-2

cdr3_aa: CASSGTTYGYTF
cdr3_nt: TGTGCCAGCAGCGGGACCACCTATGGCTACACCTTC
v_call: TRBV28
d_call: -
clone_size: -
j_call: TRBJ1-2

cdr3_aa: CASSIWGRGQFF
cdr3_nt: TGTGCCAGCAGTATCTGGGGGAGAGGGCAGTTCTTC
v_call: TRBV27
d_call: -
clone_size: -
j_call: TRBJ2-1

cdr3_aa: CASSLSGLSNDKLFF
cdr3_nt: TGTGCCAGCAGCTTATCGGGGTTGTCTAACGATAAACTGTTTTTT
v_call: TRBV7-9
d_call: -
clone_size: -
j_call: TRBJ1-4

cdr3_aa: CASSATTDYEQYF
cdr3_nt: TGTGCCAGCAGTGCTACGACAGACTACGAGCAGTACTTC
v_call: TRBV25-1
d_call: -
clone_size: many
j_call: TRBJ2-7

cdr3_aa: CSARKFSTEAFF
cdr3_nt: TGCAGTGCTAGGAAGTTTTCCACTGAAGCTTTCTTT
v_call: TRBV20-1
d_call: -
clone_size: -
j_call: TRBJ1-1

cdr3_aa: CASSFGGGGHEQYF
cdr3_nt: TGTGCCAGCAGTTTTGGCGGGGGCGGCCACGAGCAGTACTTC
v_call: TRBV27
d_call: -
clone_size: many
j_call: TRBJ2-7

cdr3_aa: CASSPYGRGYGYTF
cdr3_nt: TGTGCCAGCAGTCCTTACGGGAGGGGATATGGCTACACCTTC
v_call: TRBV6-5
d_call: -
clone_size: many
j_call: TRBJ1-2

cdr3_aa: CALQGIYGYTF
cdr3_nt: TGTGCACTGCAGGGAATATATGGCTACACCTTC
v_call: TRBV6-5
d_call: -
clone_size: -
j_call: TRBJ1-2

cdr3_aa: CATKDRPAGDTQYF
cdr3_nt: TGTGCCACCAAGGATAGACCAGCCGGAGATACGCAGTATTTT
v_call: TRBV28
d_call: -
clone_size: -
j_call: TRBJ2-3

cdr3_aa: CASSPPGNRFTDTQYF
cdr3_nt: TGTGCCAGCAGCCCGCCAGGTAACCGCTTCACAGATACGCAGTATTTT
v_call: TRBV7-2
d_call: -
clone_size: -
j_call: TRBJ2-3

cdr3_aa: CASSVSATLTGELFF
cdr3_nt: TGTGCCAGCAGTGTCTCGGCGACCTTGACCGGGGAGCTGTTTTTT
v_call: TRBV2
d_call: -
clone_size: many
j_call: TRBJ2-2

cdr3_aa: CATRAGQHNSPLHF
cdr3_nt: TGTGCCACTCGCGCGGGACAGCACAATTCACCCCTCCACTTT
v_call: TRBV24-1
d_call: TRBD1
clone_size: -
j_call: TRBJ1-6

cdr3_aa: CASSFPPGTEAFF
cdr3_nt: TGTGCCAGCAGCTTCCCCCCGGGCACTGAAGCTTTCTTT
v_call: TRBV5-4
d_call: -
clone_size: -
j_call: TRBJ1-1

cdr3_aa: CASSYGQVWVSPLHF
cdr3_nt: TGTGCCAGCAGTTACGGACAGGTCTGGGTCTCACCCCTCCACTTT
v_call: TRBV12-3/TRBV12-4
d_call: TRBD1
clone_size: few
j_call: TRBJ1-6

cdr3_aa: CAWSQNEQFF
cdr3_nt: TGTGCCTGGAGTCAGAATGAGCAGTTCTTC
v_call: TRBV30
d_call: -
clone_size: many
j_call: TRBJ2-1

cdr3_aa: CASSRPRHQETQYF
cdr3_nt: TGTGCCAGCAGCCGCCCTCGACATCAAGAGACCCAGTACTTC
v_call: TRBV7-2
d_call: -
clone_size: -
j_call: TRBJ2-5

cdr3_aa: CATSDLIGPEQYF
cdr3_nt: TGTGCCACCAGTGACCTGATTGGACCCGAGCAGTACTTC
v_call: TRBV24-1
d_call: -
clone_size: -
j_call: TRBJ2-7

cdr3_aa: CASSERGNYGYTF
cdr3_nt: TGTGCCAGCAGTGAGAGGGGGAACTATGGCTACACCTTC
v_call: TRBV2
d_call: -
clone_size: -
j_call: TRBJ1-2

cdr3_aa: CASSPTDRANYGYTF
cdr3_nt: TGTGCCAGCAGCCCCACCGACAGGGCTAACTATGGCTACACCTTC
v_call: TRBV7-9
d_call: TRBD1
clone_size: few
j_call: TRBJ1-2

cdr3_aa: CASSKMLRIYYGYTF
cdr3_nt: TGTGCCAGCAGCAAAATGTTGAGGATCTACTATGGCTACACCTTC
v_call: TRBV21-1
d_call: -
clone_size: few
j_call: TRBJ1-2

cdr3_aa: CSGGDGHLTYF
cdr3_nt: TGCAGCGGGGGGGACGGACATTTGACGTACTTC
v_call: TRBV29-1
d_call: -
clone_size: -
j_call: TRBJ2-7

cdr3_aa: CSARDRGQHTGELFF
cdr3_nt: TGCAGTGCTAGAGATCGGGGCCAGCACACCGGGGAGCTGTTTTTT
v_call: TRBV20-1
d_call: -
clone_size: -
j_call: TRBJ2-2

cdr3_aa: CASSQYRDKQFF
cdr3_nt: TGTGCCAGCAGTCAGTACCGGGACAAGCAGTTCTTC
v_call: TRBV28
d_call: -
clone_size: -
j_call: TRBJ2-1

cdr3_aa: CASGLILGVGNTEAFF
cdr3_nt: TGTGCTAGTGGTTTGATCCTTGGGGTCGGGAACACTGAAGCTTTCTTT
v_call: TRBV12-5
d_call: -
clone_size: -
j_call: TRBJ1-1

cdr3_aa: CSAPRGATNEKLFF
cdr3_nt: TGCAGTGCCCCCAGGGGGGCAACTAATGAAAAACTGTTTTTT
v_call: TRBV20-1
d_call: TRBD1
clone_size: many
j_call: TRBJ1-4

cdr3_aa: CASSESTSRETQYF
cdr3_nt: TGCGCCAGCAGCGAGTCCACTAGTCGGGAGACCCAGTACTTC
v_call: TRBV10-2
d_call: -
clone_size: few
j_call: TRBJ2-5

cdr3_aa: CASSATFSDTQYF
cdr3_nt: TGCGCCAGCAGCGCGACATTCTCAGATACGCAGTATTTT
v_call: TRBV5-1
d_call: -
clone_size: many
j_call: TRBJ2-3

cdr3_aa: CASSSQGAQPQHF
cdr3_nt: TGTGCCAGCAGCTCCCAGGGGGCGCAGCCCCAGCATTTT
v_call: TRBV7-2
d_call: TRBD1
clone_size: -
j_call: TRBJ1-5

cdr3_aa: CATKSGGTGELFF
cdr3_nt: TGTGCCACCAAAAGCGGGGGCACCGGGGAGCTGTTTTTT
v_call: TRBV12-3/TRBV12-4
d_call: TRBD2
clone_size: few
j_call: TRBJ2-2

cdr3_aa: CASSVQQTDTQYF
cdr3_nt: TGTGCCAGCAGCGTACAACAGACAGATACGCAGTATTTT
v_call: TRBV9
d_call: -
clone_size: few
j_call: TRBJ2-3

cdr3_aa: CASSVTGNSNQPQHF
cdr3_nt: TGTGCCAGCAGCGTCACAGGGAACAGCAATCAGCCCCAGCATTTT
v_call: TRBV9
d_call: -
clone_size: few
j_call: TRBJ1-5

cdr3_aa: CASSTQGTAYYGYTF
cdr3_nt: TGTGCCAGCAGTACCCAAGGGACAGCCTACTATGGCTACACCTTC
v_call: TRBV6-2/TRBV6-3
d_call: TRBD1
clone_size: -
j_call: TRBJ1-2

cdr3_aa: CSAAPGTSSYNEQFF
cdr3_nt: TGCAGCGCCGCCCCAGGAACGAGCTCCTACAATGAGCAGTTCTTC
v_call: TRBV29-1
d_call: -
clone_size: few
j_call: TRBJ2-1

cdr3_aa: CASSNLDGYEQYF
cdr3_nt: TGTGCCAGCAGCAACCTAGACGGGTACGAGCAGTACTTC
v_call: TRBV11-2
d_call: -
clone_size: many
j_call: TRBJ2-7

cdr3_aa: CASSLQLVEAFF
cdr3_nt: TGTGCCAGCAGTCTACAACTCGTTGAAGCTTTCTTT
v_call: TRBV28
d_call: -
clone_size: -
j_call: TRBJ1-1

cdr3_aa: CAWSRGRNYEQYF
cdr3_nt: TGTGCCTGGAGCCGTGGTAGGAACTACGAGCAGTACTTC
v_call: TRBV30
d_call: -
clone_size: -
j_call: TRBJ2-7

cdr3_aa: CSAREPSGTEAFF
cdr3_nt: TGCAGTGCTAGAGAGCCTAGTGGGACTGAAGCTTTCTTT
v_call: TRBV20-1
d_call: -
clone_size: -
j_call: TRBJ1-1

cdr3_aa: CASSQGVRYGYTF
cdr3_nt: TGTGCCAGCAGCCAGGGGGTACGCTATGGCTACACCTTC
v_call: TRBV4-2
d_call: -
clone_size: -
j_call: TRBJ1-2

cdr3_aa: CASSRTGENSPLHF
cdr3_nt: TGTGCCAGCAGTCGGACAGGGGAGAATTCACCCCTCCACTTT
v_call: TRBV12-3/TRBV12-4
d_call: TRBD1
clone_size: few
j_call: TRBJ1-6

cdr3_aa: CASNQRGAPTDTQYF
cdr3_nt: TGTGCCAGCAACCAGCGGGGGGCCCCCACAGATACGCAGTATTTT
v_call: TRBV27
d_call: TRBD2
clone_size: -
j_call: TRBJ2-3

cdr3_aa: CASTPNPPMVDTQYF
cdr3_nt: TGTGCCAGTACCCCCAACCCCCCCATGGTAGATACGCAGTATTTT
v_call: TRBV19
d_call: -
clone_size: -
j_call: TRBJ2-3

cdr3_aa: CASSGNSPLHF
cdr3_nt: TGTGCCAGCAGCGGAAATTCACCCCTCCACTTT
v_call: TRBV28
d_call: -
clone_size: -
j_call: TRBJ1-6

cdr3_aa: CSVDLKAEAFF
cdr3_nt: TGCAGCGTTGACCTGAAGGCTGAAGCTTTCTTT
v_call: TRBV29-1
d_call: -
clone_size: -
j_call: TRBJ1-1

cdr3_aa: CASSSGQDNEQYF
cdr3_nt: TGTGCCAGCAGTTCGGGACAGGACAACGAGCAGTACTTC
v_call: TRBV28
d_call: TRBD1
clone_size: -
j_call: TRBJ2-7

cdr3_aa: CASSSTRPGTGELFF
cdr3_nt: TGTGCCAGTAGTTCGACAAGACCAGGGACCGGGGAGCTGTTTTTT
v_call: TRBV19
d_call: -
clone_size: few
j_call: TRBJ2-2

cdr3_aa: CASSFRDRDRGYTF
cdr3_nt: TGCGCCAGCAGCTTTAGGGACAGGGATCGCGGCTACACCTTC
v_call: TRBV4-1
d_call: TRBD1
clone_size: few
j_call: TRBJ1-2

cdr3_aa: CASSPPNRGPPEAFF
cdr3_nt: TGTGCCAGCTCACCACCGAACAGGGGGCCTCCTGAAGCTTTCTTT
v_call: TRBV18
d_call: TRBD1
clone_size: many
j_call: TRBJ1-1

cdr3_aa: CSGEGLLTDTQYF
cdr3_nt: TGCAGTGGGGAAGGACTACTCACAGATACGCAGTATTTT
v_call: TRBV20-1
d_call: -
clone_size: -
j_call: TRBJ2-3

cdr3_aa: CASSLSELGGPLHF
cdr3_nt: TGTGCCAGCAGCTTATCGGAGCTTGGGGGACCCCTCCACTTT
v_call: TRBV7-9
d_call: -
clone_size: many
j_call: TRBJ1-6

cdr3_aa: CASSSFSPGTSGTPSSYNEQFF
cdr3_nt: TGTGCCAGCAGCTCCTTCTCTCCGGGGACTAGCGGAACACCAAGCTCCTACAATGAGCAGTTCTTC
v_call: TRBV28
d_call: TRBD2
clone_size: few
j_call: TRBJ2-1